The clone carrying this T cell receptor (beta chain) was seen only a few times. As yet, its antigen is unknown. This sample was included in a study of T cell responses to AZD1222 COVID-19 vaccine. Produced via immunoSEQ multiplex PCR; TCRdb's table is partial and in-frame only. Among 95,000 to 150,000 clones, 80% to 90% were seen once, and the ten largest hold 4.2%. Findings and limits, study-wide: With dominance at 160-218 and 743-854, vaccine-associated CD4 TCRs spanned spike.

In germline, CDR1 is SGHRS, CDR2 YFSETQ. The CDR3 has 16 amino acids. After removal of 7 bases from V and 10 bases from J, the junction contained 14 bases not matched to a gene. The specimen was peripheral blood, collected on day 0 of AZD1222 vaccination. This sequence joins TRBV5-1 and TRBJ1-6, with 10 nucleotides matching TRBD1. This TCR was sampled from an adult in good health. The CDR3 nucleotides are TGCGCCAGCGGCGGAGGGGAGACAGGGGGCAAATCACCCCTCCACTTT. Translated: CASGGGETGGKSPLHF.